This T cell receptor beta chain was captured in a study of beta chain features in type 1 diabetes. Study outcomes and limitations: Researchers could not determine here whether HLA type influences TCRB rearrangement. Type 1 diabetes patients had VDJ junctions that carried fewer insertions and more deletions. Researchers report that Type 1 diabetes patients had moderately but significantly shorter TCRB CDR3s across all four CD4+ subsets. Across patients, naive, central memory and Treg TCRB repertoires exhibited apparently greater similarity than was observed across healthy donors. It was possible that PCR favored shorter templates, equally so in patients and controls.

This clone came up a few times. Its antigen is not known. Trimming cost V 2 bases and J 1 base, with 10 bases left between them. This CDR3 has 15 amino acids. Per the germline V gene, CDR1 is SEHNR and CDR2 is FQNEAQ (reference sequence). Expressed TCRB transcripts were sequenced because the isolated RNA had all been reverse transcribed beforehand. This table comes from immunoSEQ multiplex PCR, and its TCRdb copy is limited to in-frame clones, with some not included. This table holds 310,000 or so clones, around 9% found once. Input material: central memory CD4+ T cells from blood. The chain uses TRBV7-9 and TRBJ2-3; maybe TRBD2 (6 bases). This receptor was identified in a man aged 30 to 39 with type 1 diabetes. The CDR3 is CASSLLVAGTDTQYF. CDR3 DNA: TGTGCCAGCAGCTTACTCGTAGCGGGCACAGATACGCAGTATTTT.